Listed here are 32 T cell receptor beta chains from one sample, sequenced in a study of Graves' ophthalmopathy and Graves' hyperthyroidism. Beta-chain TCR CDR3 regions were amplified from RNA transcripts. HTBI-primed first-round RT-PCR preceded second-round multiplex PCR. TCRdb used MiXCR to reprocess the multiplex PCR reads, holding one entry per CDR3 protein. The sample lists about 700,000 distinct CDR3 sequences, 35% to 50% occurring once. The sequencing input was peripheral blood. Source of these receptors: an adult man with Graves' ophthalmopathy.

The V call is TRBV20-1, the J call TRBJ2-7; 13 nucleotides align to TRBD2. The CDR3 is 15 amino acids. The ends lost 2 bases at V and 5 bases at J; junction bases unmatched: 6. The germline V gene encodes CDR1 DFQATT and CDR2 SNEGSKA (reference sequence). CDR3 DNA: TGCAGTGCTAGAAAAACTAGCGGGAGGGTGGACGAGCAGTACTTC. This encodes CSARKTSGRVDEQYF.

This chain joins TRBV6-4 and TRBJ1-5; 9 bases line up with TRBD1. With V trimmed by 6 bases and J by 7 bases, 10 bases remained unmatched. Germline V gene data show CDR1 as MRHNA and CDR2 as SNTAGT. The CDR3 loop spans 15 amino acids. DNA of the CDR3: TGTGCCAGCAGGGACCGCGGGACAGGGCGGCAGCCCCAGCATTTT. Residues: CASRDRGTGRQPQHF.

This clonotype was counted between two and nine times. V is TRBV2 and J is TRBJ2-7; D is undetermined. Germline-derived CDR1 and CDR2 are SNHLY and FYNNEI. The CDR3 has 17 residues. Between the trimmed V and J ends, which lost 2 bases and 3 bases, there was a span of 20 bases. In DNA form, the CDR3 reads TGTGCCAGCAGTGAAAGTAAACCGACGATCCTAAACTACGAGCAGTACTTC. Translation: CASSESKPTILNYEQYF. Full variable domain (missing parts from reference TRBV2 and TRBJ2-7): EPEVTQTPSHQVTQMGQEVILRCVPISNHLYFYWYRQILGQKVEFLVSFYNNEISEKSEIFDDQFSVERPDGSNFTLKIRSTKLEDSAMYFCASSESKPTILNYEQYFGPGTRLTVT.

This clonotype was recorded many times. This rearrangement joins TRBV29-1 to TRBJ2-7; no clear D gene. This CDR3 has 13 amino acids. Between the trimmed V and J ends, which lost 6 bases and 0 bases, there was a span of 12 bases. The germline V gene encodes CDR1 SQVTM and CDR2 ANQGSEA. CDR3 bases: TGCAGCGTGGCGGCAGGACGCTCCTACGAGCAGTACTTC. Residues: CSVAAGRSYEQYF.

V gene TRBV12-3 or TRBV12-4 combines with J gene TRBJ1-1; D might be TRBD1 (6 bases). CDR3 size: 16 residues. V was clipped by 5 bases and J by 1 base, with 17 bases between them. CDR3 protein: CASSEFSRGGNTEAFF. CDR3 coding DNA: TGTGCCAGCAGTGAATTCTCCAGGGGCGGGAACACTGAAGCTTTCTTT.

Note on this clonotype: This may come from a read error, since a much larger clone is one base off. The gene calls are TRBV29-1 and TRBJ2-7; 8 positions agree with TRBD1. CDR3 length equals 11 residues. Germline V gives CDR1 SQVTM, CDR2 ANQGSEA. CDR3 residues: CSVRDRLWQCF. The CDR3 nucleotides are TGCAGCGTCCGGGACAGGTTGTGGCAGTGCTTC.

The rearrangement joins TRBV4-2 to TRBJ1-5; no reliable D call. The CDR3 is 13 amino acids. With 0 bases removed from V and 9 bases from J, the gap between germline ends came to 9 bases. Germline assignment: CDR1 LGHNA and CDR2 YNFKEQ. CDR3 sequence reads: CASSQDRYRPQHF. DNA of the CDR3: TGTGCCAGCAGCCAAGATCGGTACAGGCCCCAGCATTTT.

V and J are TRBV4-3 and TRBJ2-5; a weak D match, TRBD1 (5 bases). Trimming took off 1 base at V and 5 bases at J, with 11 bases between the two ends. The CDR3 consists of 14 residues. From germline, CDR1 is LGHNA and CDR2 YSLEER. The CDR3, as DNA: TGCGCCAGCAGCCAAGTGGAACAGGAGGAGACCCAGTACTTC. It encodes CASSQVEQEETQYF.

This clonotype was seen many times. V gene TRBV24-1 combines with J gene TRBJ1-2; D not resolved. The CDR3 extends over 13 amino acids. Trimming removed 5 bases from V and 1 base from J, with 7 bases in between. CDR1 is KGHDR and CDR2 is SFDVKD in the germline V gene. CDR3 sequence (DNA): TGTGCCACCAGTGTTGGGGTTAACTATGGCTACACCTTC. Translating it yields CATSVGVNYGYTF.

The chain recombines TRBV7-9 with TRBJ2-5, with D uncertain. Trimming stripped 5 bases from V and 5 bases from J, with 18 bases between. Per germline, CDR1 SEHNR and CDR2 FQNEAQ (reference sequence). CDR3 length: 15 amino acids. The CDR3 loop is CASSQALALQETQYF. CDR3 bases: TGTGCCAGCAGCCAGGCCTTAGCTCTCCAGGAGACCCAGTACTTC.

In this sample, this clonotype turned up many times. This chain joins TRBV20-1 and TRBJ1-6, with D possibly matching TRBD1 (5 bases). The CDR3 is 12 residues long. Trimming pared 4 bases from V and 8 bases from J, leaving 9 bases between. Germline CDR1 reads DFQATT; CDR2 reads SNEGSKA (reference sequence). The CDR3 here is CSAIEGYSPLHF. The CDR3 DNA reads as TGCAGTGCTATCGAGGGGTATTCACCCCTCCACTTT.

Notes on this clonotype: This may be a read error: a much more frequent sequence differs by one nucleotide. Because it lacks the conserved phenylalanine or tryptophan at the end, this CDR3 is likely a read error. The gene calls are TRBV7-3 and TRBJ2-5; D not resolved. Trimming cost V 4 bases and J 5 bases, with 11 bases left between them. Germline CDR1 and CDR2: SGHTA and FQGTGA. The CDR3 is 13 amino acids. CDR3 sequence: CASSSKVWETQYL. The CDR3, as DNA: TGTGCCAGCAGCTCCAAGGTTTGGGAGACCCAGTACCTC.

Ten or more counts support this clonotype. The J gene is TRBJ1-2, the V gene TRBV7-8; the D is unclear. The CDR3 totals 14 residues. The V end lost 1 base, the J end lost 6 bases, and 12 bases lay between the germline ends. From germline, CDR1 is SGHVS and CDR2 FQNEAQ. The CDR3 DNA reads TGTGCCAGCAGCTTAGGAAGCCCTGGGAATGGCTACACCTTC. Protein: CASSLGSPGNGYTF. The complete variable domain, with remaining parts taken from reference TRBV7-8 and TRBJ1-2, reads GAGVSQSPRYKVAKRGQDVALRCDPISGHVSLFWYQQALGQGPEFLTYFQNEAQLDKSGLPSDRFFAERPEGSVSTLKIQRTQQEDSAVYLCASSLGSPGNGYTFGSGTRLTVV.

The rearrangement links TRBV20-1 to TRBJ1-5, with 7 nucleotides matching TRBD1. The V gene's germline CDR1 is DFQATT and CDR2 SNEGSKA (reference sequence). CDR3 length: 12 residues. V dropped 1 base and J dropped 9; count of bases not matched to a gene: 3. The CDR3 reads CSARAGGRPQHF. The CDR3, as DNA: TGCAGTGCTAGAGCAGGGGGTCGGCCCCAGCATTTT.

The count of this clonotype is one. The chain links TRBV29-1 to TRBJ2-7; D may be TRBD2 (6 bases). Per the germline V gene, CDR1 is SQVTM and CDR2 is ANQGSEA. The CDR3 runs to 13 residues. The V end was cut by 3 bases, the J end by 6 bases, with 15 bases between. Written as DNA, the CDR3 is TGCAGCGTTGAGGGAGGCCGTCTCGGCGAGCAGTACTTC. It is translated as CSVEGGRLGEQYF.

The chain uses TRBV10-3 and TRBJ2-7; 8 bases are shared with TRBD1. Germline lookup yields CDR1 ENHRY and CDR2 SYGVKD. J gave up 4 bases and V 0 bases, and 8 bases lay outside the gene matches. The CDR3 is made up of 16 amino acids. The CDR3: CAISESTWTGRYEQYF. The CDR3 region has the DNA TGTGCCATCAGTGAGTCGACCTGGACAGGGAGGTACGAGCAGTACTTC.

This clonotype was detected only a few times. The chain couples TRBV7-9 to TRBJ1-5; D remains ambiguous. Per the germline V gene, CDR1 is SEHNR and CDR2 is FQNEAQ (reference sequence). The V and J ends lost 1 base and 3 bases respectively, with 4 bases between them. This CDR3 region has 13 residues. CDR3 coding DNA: TGTGCCAGCAGCTTAGAGATCAATCAGCCCCAGCATTTT. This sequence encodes CASSLEINQPQHF. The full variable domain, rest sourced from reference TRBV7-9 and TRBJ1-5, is DTGVSQNPRHKITKRGQNVTFRCDPISEHNRLYWYRQTLGQGPEFLTYFQNEAQLEKSRLLSDRFSAERPKGSFSTLEIQRTEQGDSAMYLCASSLEINQPQHFGDGTRLSIL.

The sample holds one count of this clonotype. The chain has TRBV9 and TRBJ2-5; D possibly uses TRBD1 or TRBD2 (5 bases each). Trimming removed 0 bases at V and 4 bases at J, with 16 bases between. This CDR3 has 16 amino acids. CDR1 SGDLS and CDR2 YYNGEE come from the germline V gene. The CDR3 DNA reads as TGTGCCAGCAGCGTAGCCAGCATGGGGACGGGAGAGACCCAGTACTTC. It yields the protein CASSVASMGTGETQYF.

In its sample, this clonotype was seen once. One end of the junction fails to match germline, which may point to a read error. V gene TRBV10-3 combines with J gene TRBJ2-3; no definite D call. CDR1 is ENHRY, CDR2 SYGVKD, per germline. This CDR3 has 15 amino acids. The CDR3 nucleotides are TGTGCCAGCAGTGAAGGGCAGTGGAGCACAGATACGCAGTATTTT. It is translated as CASSEGQWSTDTQYF.

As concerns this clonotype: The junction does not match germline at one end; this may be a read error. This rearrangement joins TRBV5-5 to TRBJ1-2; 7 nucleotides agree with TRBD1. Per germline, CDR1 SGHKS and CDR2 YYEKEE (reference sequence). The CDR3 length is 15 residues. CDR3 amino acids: CASGRDPGTDDGYNF. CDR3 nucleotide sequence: TGTGCCAGCGGAAGAGACCCCGGGACAGACGATGGCTACAACTTC.

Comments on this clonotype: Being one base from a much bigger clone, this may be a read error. CDR3 bases: TGCAGTGCTAGACACCTTCAAGAGACCCAGTACTTC. As protein: CSARHLQETQYF. The gene calls are TRBV20-1 and TRBJ2-5, with D uncertain. Germline CDR1 is DFQATT and CDR2 is SNEGSKA (reference sequence). CDR3 length: 12 amino acids. Between the trimmed V and J ends, which lost 2 bases and 2 bases, there was a span of 6 bases.

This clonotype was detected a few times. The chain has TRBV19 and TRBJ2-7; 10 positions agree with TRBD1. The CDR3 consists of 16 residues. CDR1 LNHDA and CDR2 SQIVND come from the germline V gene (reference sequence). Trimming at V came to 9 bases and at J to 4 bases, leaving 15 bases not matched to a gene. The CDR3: CASSWTSTGGSYEQYF. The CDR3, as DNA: TGTGCCAGCAGCTGGACCTCGACAGGGGGCAGTTACGAGCAGTACTTC.

The CDR3 loop is CASSLTGLMETQYF. The CDR3 bases are TGTGCCAGCAGCCTAACAGGGTTGATGGAGACCCAGTACTTC. The V and J genes are TRBV3-1 and TRBJ2-5; the D gene is possibly TRBD1 (6 bases). Germline CDR1 is LGHDT and CDR2 is YNNKEL (reference sequence). This CDR3 region has 14 residues. V lost 4 bases to trimming and J lost 5 bases, with 14 bases between them.

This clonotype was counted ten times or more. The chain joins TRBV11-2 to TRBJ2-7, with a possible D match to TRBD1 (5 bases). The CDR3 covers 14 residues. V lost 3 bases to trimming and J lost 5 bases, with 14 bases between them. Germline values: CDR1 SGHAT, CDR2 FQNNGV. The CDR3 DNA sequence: TGTGCCAGCAGCTTGGCAGGGCTGTCCCACGAGCAGTACTTC. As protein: CASSLAGLSHEQYF.

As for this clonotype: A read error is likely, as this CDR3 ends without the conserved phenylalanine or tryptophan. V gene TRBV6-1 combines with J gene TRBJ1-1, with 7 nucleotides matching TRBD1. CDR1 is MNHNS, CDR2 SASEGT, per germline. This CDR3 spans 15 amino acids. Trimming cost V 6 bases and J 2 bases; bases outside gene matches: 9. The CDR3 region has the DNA TGTGCCAGCAGCACAGGGACAGAGGGCAACACTGAAGCTTTCGTT. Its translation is CASSTGTEGNTEAFV.

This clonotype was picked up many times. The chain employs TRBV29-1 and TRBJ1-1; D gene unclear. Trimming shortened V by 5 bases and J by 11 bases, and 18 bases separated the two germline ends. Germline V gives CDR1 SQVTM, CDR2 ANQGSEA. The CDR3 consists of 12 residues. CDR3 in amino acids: CSVNLPNRIAFF. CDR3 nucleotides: TGCAGCGTTAATCTCCCAAATAGGATTGCTTTCTTT. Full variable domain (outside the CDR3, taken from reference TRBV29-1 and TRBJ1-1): SAVISQKPSRDICQRGTSLTIQCQVDSQVTMMFWYRQQPGQSLTLIATANQGSEATYESGFVIDKFPISRPNLTFSTLTVSNMSPEDSSIYLCSVNLPNRIAFFGQGTRLTVV.

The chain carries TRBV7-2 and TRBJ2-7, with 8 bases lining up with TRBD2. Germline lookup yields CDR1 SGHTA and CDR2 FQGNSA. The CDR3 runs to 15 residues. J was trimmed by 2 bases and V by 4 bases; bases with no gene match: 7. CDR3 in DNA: TGTGCCAGCAGCTCCGGGCGGGGGGCCCCCTACGAGCAGTACTTC. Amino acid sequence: CASSSGRGAPYEQYF. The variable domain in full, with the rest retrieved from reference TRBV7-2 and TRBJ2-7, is GAGVSQSPSNKVTEKGKDVELRCDPISGHTALYWYRQSLGQGLEFLIYFQGNSAPDKSGLPSDRFSAERTGGSVSTLTIQRTQQEDSAVYLCASSSGRGAPYEQYFGPGTRLTVT.

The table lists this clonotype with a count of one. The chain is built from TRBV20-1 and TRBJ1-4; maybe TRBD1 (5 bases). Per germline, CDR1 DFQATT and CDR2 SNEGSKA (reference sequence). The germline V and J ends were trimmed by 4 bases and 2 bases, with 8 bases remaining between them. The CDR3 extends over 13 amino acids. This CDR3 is CSAKDSTNEKLFF. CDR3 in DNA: TGCAGTGCTAAAGACAGCACTAATGAAAAACTGTTTTTT.

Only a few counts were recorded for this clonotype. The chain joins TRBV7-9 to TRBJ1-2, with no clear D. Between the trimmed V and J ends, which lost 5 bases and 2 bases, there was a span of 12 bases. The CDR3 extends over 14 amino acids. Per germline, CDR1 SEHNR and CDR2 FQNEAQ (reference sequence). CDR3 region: CASSIPGTNYGYTF. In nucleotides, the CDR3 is TGTGCCAGCAGCATCCCGGGAACGAACTATGGCTACACCTTC.

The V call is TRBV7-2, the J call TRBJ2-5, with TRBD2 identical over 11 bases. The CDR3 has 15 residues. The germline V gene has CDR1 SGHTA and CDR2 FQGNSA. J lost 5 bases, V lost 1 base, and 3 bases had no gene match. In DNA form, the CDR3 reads TGTGCCAGCAGCTTAGAACTAGCGGGAGAGGAGACCCAGTACTTC. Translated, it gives CASSLELAGEETQYF.

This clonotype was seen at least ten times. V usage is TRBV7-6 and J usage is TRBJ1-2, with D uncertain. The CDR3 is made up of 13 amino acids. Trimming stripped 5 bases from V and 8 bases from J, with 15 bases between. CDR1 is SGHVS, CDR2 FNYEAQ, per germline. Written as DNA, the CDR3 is TGTGCCAGCAGCCCGTCTGAATTGGGGGGCTACACCTTC. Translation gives CASSPSELGGYTF.

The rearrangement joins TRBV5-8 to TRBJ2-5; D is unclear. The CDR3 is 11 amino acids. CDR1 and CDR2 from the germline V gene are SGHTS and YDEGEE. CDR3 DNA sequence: TGTCACCTAAGAAACCCCCACCCCCAGTACTTC. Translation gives CHLRNPHPQYF. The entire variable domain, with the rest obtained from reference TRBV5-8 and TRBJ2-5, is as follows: EAGVTQSPTHLIKTRGQQATLRCSPISGHTSVYWYQQALGLGLQFLLWYDEGEERNRGNFPPRFSGRQFPNYSSELNVNALELEDSALYLCHLRNPHPQYFGPGTRLLVL.